What follows describes a single TCR beta chain. Its antigen is as yet unknown. Some clones are missing from TCRdb's copy, which holds only in-frame ones; the method was immunoSEQ multiplex PCR. The repertoire consists of hundreds of thousands of clones, with roughly nine tenths occurring once and the leading ten covering approximately 1.5%. The data are from a study of Ad26.COV2.S vaccination and SARS-CoV-2 variants. The study, taken as a whole, reports: Measurement of non-spike TCR breadth gave similar results in vaccine and placebo recipients.

Regarding treatment: about 20 received Ad26.COV2.S at low or high dose, single or two shots; 5 received placebo; per-sample allocation not given. Specimens were obtained on day 63 following the first vaccine or placebo injection. Vaccination used an Ad26 vector expressing Wuhan-strain SARS-CoV-2 spike. This receptor was identified in a person aged 18-65 years who received the Ad26.COV2.S COVID-19 vaccine or a placebo. Here the sequenced sample was peripheral blood, taken in a trial of Ad26.COV2.S vaccine versus placebo.

In DNA, the CDR3 is TGTGCCAGCGCCTCGGTTATTGATGAGCAGTTCTTC. It translates to CASASVIDEQFF. The chain employs TRBV7-9 and TRBJ2-1; D gene ambiguous. The V gene's germline CDR1 is SEHNR and CDR2 FQNEAQ (reference sequence). The V and J ends lost 8 bases and 8 bases respectively, with 13 bases between them. The CDR3 spans 12 residues.